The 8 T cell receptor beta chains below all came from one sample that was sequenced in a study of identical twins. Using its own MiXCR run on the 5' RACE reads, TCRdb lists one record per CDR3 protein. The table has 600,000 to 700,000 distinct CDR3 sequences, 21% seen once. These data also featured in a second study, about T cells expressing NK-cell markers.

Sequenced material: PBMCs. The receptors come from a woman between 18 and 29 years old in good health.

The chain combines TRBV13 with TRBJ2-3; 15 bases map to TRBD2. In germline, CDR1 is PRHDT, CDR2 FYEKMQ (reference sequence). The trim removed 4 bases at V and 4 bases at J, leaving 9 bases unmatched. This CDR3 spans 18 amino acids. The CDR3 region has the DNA TGTGCCAGCAGCTCCCGGACTAGCGGGGGGGCTGGAGCAGATACGCAGTATTTT. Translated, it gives CASSSRTSGGAGADTQYF.

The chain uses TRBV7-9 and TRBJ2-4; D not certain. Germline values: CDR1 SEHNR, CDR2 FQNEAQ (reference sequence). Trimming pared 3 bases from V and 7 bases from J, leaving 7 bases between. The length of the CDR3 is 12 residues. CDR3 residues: CASSFGQNIQYF. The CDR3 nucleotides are TGTGCCAGCAGCTTTGGCCAGAACATTCAGTACTTC.

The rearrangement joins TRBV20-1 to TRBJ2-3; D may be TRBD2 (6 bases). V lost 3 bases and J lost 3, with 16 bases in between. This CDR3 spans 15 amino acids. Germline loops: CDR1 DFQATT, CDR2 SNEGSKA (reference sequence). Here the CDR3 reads CSARSPSDSTDTQYF. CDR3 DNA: TGCAGTGCTAGGAGTCCTAGCGATAGTACAGATACGCAGTATTTT.

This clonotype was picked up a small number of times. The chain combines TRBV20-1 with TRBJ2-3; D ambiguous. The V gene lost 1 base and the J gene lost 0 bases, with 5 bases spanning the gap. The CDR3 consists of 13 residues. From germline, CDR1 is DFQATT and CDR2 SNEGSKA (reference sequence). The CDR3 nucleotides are TGCAGTGCTAGAGTGGAAAGCACAGATACGCAGTATTTT. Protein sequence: CSARVESTDTQYF.

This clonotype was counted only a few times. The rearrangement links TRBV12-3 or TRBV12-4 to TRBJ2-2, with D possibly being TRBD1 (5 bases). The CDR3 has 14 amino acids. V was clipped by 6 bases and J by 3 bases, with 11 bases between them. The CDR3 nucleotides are TGTGCCAGCAGGCATGAGACAGACACCGGGGAGCTGTTTTTT. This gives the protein CASRHETDTGELFF.

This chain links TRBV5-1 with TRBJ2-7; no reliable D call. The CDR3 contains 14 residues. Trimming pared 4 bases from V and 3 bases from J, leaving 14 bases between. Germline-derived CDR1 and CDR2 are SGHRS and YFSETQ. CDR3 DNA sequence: TGCGCCAGCAGCCCCCTCGGCGGCTTCTACGAGCAGTACTTC. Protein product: CASSPLGGFYEQYF.

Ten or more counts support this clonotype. The CDR3 is CASSGGLVRSQETQYF. Here the CDR3 DNA reads TGTGCCAGCAGTGGAGGACTGGTTAGAAGTCAAGAGACCCAGTACTTC. This sequence joins TRBV12-3 or TRBV12-4 and TRBJ2-5, with a possible D match to TRBD2 (5 bases). This CDR3 spans 16 amino acids. V lost 5 bases to trimming and J lost 2 bases, with 18 bases between them.

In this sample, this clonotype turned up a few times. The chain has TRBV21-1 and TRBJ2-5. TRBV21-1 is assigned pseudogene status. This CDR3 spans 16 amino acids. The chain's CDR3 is CASSNWAGWVTETQYF. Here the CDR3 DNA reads TGTGCCAGCAGCAATTGGGCAGGATGGGTTACGGAGACCCAGTACTTC.